The present TCR beta chain was sequenced within a study of blood T cells in healthy people across ages. CDR1 and CDR2 (germline): DFQATT, SNEGSKA (reference sequence). The CDR3 has 17 amino acids. The use of a sample-barcoded 5' primer and a J-beta primer mix characterized a second PCR of 7 to 11 cycles. Each CDR3 protein is one row after TCRdb ran MiXCR on the 5' RACE reads. The data hold just under 900,000 distinct CDR3 sequences, with under 30% observed a single time. In regard to this clonotype: A read error may explain this, as a much larger clone is one base away.

Sequencing was carried out using blood. The V call is TRBV20-1, the J call TRBJ2-6, with D perhaps TRBD1 (5 bases). The sequence derives from a woman older than 75 in good health. CDR3 sequence (DNA): TGCAGTGCTAGAGATCTTATTGGGGCGCCTGGGGCCAACGTCCGGACTTTC. Protein: CSARDLIGAPGANVRTF.